This T cell receptor (beta chain) is from a study (dated by TCRdb to between 2014 and 2017). About the study as a whole: Whether tumor-infiltrating Tregs in breast cancer are recruited from blood Tregs or converted in situ from other CD4+ T cell subsets was tested.

Points the paper makes about the study in general: The TCR alpha and beta sequences of tumor-infiltrating Tregs showed the greatest overlap with tumor naive CD4+ T cells, followed by blood naive CD4+ T cells. Tumor memory CD4+ T cell TCR gene usage was found to cluster with blood and lymph node memory CD4+ cells and with lymph node naive CD4+ cells. Validation in the larger cohort was restricted to a single TCR beta V-J rearrangement rather than whole repertoires.

Tregs were isolated as CD4+CD25+CD127-/low cells. Tregs, naive and memory CD4+ T cells from tumor, blood and ipsilateral draining lymph nodes of about five breast cancer patients underwent full-length TCR alpha and beta sequencing. Ficoll density gradient centrifugation was used to isolate mononuclear cells from either lymph nodes or roughly 50 ml of peripheral blood. Sorted cell populations were confirmed by FACS to exceed 90% purity. Full-length TCR variable regions were amplified by 5' RACE PCR with constant-region reverse primers, and semi-nested PCR with Nested Universal Primer A was subsequently performed. Using the ReliaPrep RNA Cell Miniprep System, total RNA was extracted, and the SMARTer RACE 5'/3' Kit was then used to reverse transcribe the RNA into 5'RACE-ready cDNA. Multiplex adaptors were used to barcode full-length TCR alpha and beta libraries, and the barcoded libraries were sequenced on an Illumina MiSeq. For the original study's pipeline: For each of nine subset-tissue groups, sequencing data from the five patients were pooled, and the groups were then compared using unsupervised clustering of TCR gene usage. The Morisita-Horn index, with shared sequences weighted by their contribution to each repertoire, was used to calculate repertoire similarity. The public reads were reprocessed in TCRdb via fastp at Q25 and MiXCR, keeping in-frame beta chains. Entries are consolidated by CDR3 protein sequence, retaining the most common genes and DNA. TCRdb, not the original authors, processed these V and J calls. The sample table holds 35,000 to 50,000 distinct CDR3 sequences, of which 20% to 25% were seen once. The ten most abundant clones make up about 3.8% of the sample.

Including cysteine and phenylalanine, the CDR3 has 17 amino acids. Just CDR3 DNA is preserved here, 51 bases in frame from base 1. CDR1 DFQATT and CDR2 SNEGSKA are derived from the germline V gene (reference sequence). Germline trimming: 7 bases from V, 7 bases from J; junction bases outside gene matches: 17. This clonotype showed up just a few times. What this receptor recognizes is not known. Per-nucleotide qualities are absent, and no much larger clonotype sits a single base away. Recombination joined TRBV20-1 with TRBJ2-5; 14 central nucleotides agree with TRBD2. The TCR was taken from a female donor with breast cancer. The specimen sequenced was Tregs sorted from blood. The nucleotide sequence reads as follows: TGCAGTGTCCAACGTGCGGGGACTAGCGGGAGTGGGGCGACCCAGTACTTC. Its coded protein is CSVQRAGTSGSGATQYF.